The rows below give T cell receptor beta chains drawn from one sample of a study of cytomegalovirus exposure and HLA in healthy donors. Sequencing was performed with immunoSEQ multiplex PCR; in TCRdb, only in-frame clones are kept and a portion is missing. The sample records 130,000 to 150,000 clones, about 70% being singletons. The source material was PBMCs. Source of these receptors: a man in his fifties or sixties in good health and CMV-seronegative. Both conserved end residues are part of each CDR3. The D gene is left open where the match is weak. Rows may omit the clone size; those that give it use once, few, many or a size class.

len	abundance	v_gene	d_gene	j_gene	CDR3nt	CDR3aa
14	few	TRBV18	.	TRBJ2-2	TGTGCCAGCTCACCACGACTAAACACCGGGGAGCTGTTTTTT	CASSPRLNTGELFF
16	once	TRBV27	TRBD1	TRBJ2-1	TGTGCCAGCAGTAGAGACAGGGAAGACTCCTACAATGAGCAGTTCTTC	CASSRDREDSYNEQFF
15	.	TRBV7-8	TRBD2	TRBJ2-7	TGTGCCAGCAGCCCACTAGCGGGAGGGTCGTACGAGCAGTACTTC	CASSPLAGGSYEQYF
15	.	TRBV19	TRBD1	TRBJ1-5	TGTGCCAGTAGCCGGGACAGGGAGTTAATTCAGCCCCAGCATTTT	CASSRDRELIQPQHF
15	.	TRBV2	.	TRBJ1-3	TGTGCCAGCAGTCCGACCCGGACAGACGGAAACACCATATATTTT	CASSPTRTDGNTIYF
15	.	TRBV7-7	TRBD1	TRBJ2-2	TGTGCCAGCAGCGCAGGACAGGGCAACACCGGGGAGCTGTTTTTT	CASSAGQGNTGELFF
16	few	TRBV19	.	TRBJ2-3	TGTGCCAGTAGTATAGCGGAACGGGGTAGCACAGATACGCAGTATTTT	CASSIAERGSTDTQYF
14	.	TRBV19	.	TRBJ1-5	TGTGCCAGTAGTAGCAGGGGAAGCAATCAGCCCCAGCATTTT	CASSSRGSNQPQHF
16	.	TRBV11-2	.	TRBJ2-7	TGTGCCAGCAGCTTTGGTCGTCTACGGACAGCCTACGAGCAGTACTTC	CASSFGRLRTAYEQYF
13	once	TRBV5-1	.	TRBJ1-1	TGCGCCAGCAGCTCCCCGGGGAACACTGAAGCTTTCTTT	CASSSPGNTEAFF
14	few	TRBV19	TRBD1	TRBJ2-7	TGTGCCAGTAAAGATAGGGGACAGGTCCACGAGCAGTACTTC	CASKDRGQVHEQYF
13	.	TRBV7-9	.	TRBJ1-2	TGTGCCAGCAGCTTTACAACGGAGTATGGCTACACCTTC	CASSFTTEYGYTF
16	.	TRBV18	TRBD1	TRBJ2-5	TGTGCCAGCTCACCCTACAGGGGTAGCAGCCAAGAGACCCAGTACTTC	CASSPYRGSSQETQYF
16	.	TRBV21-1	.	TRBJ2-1	TGTGCCAGCAGCAAAGCGCTCGGGGGAGAACAAGATGAGCAGTTCTTC	CASSKALGGEQDEQFF
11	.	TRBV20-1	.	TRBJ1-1	TGCAGTGCTTACATAAACACTGAAGCTTTCTTT	CSAYINTEAFF
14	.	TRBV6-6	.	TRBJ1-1	TGTGCCAGCAGGGGGAGGTCTTTGAACACTGAAGCTTTCTTT	CASRGRSLNTEAFF
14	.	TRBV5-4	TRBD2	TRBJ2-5	TGTGCCAGCAGCCCCCGGGGGGGGCCGGGGGCCCAGTACTTC	CASSPRGGPGAQYF
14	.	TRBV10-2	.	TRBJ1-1	TGCGCCAGCAGTCCGACGGTGCAGGGTACTGAAGCTTTCTTT	CASSPTVQGTEAFF
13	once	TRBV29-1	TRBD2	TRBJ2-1	TGCAGTAAGAGAGCGGGAGGGGAAAATGAGCAGTTCTTC	CSKRAGGENEQFF
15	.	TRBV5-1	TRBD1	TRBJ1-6	TGCGCCAGCTCCCTTGGGACAGATTTTAATTCACCCCTCCACTTT	CASSLGTDFNSPLHF